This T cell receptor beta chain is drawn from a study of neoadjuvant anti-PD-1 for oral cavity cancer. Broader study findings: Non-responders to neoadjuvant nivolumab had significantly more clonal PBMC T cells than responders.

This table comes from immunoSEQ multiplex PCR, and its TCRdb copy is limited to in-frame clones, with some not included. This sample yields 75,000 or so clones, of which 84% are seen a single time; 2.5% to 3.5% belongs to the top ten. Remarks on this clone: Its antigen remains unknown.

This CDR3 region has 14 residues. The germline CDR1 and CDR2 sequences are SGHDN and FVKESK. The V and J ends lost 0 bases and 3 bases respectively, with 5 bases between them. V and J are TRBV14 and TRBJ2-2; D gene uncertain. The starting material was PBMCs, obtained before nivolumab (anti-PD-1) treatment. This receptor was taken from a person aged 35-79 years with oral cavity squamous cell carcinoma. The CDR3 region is CASSQERYTGELFF. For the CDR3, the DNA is TGTGCCAGCAGCCAAGAGAGATACACCGGGGAGCTGTTTTTT.